This TCR beta chain is drawn from a study of blood T cell repertoires in COVID-19. Study-level information: Some COVID-19 samples were acute and others convalescent; all came from the United States, Italy and Spain. The cDNA or gDNA used as material had been derived from T cells, B-cell-depleted T cells, or PBMCs.

In the original processing: Quantification of nucleated cells was approximated via reference gene primer amplification. Assay used: immunoSEQ multiplex PCR; TCRdb lists only in-frame clones, some missing. V, J and clone size are those of that table, while D and trimming were read from the DNA. Here the sample spans around 56,000 clones, 80% to 90% being singletons. The J segment lost 6 bases and the V segment lost 0 bases, leaving 5 bases of the junction unmatched. Looked up from germline, CDR1 is SGHRS and CDR2 is YFSETQ. This CDR3 contains 15 residues. The genes are TRBV5-1 and TRBJ2-1; TRBD1 agrees at 8 bases. Material for sequencing was peripheral blood. This TCR was sampled from a human donor in a cohort sampled during active COVID-19. CDR3 in amino acids: CASSLGTGMINEQFF. The DNA for the CDR3 is TGCGCCAGCAGCTTGGGGACAGGGATGATCAATGAGCAGTTCTTC.